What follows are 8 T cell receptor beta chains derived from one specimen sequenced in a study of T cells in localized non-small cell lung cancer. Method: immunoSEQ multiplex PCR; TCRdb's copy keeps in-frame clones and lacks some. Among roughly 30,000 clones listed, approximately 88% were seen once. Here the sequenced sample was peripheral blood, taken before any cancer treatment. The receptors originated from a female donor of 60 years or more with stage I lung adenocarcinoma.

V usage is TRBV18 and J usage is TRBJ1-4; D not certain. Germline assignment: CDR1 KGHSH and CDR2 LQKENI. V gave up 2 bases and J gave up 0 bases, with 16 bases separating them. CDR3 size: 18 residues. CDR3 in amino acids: CASSPWAAGAATNEKLFF. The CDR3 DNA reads TGTGCCAGCTCACCATGGGCGGCAGGAGCTGCAACTAATGAAAAACTGTTTTTT.

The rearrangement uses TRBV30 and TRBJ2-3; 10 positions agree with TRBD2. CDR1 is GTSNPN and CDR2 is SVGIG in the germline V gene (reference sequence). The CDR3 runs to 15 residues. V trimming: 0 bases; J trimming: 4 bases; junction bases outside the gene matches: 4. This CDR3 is CAWSVASGRADTQYF. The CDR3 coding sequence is TGTGCCTGGAGTGTTGCTAGCGGGAGAGCAGATACGCAGTATTTT.

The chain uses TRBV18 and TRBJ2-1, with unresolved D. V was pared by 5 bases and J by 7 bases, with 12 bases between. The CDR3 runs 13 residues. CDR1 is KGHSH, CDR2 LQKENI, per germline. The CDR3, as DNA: TGTGCCAGCTCAGACACCCTGGGGAATGAGCAGTTCTTC. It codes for CASSDTLGNEQFF.

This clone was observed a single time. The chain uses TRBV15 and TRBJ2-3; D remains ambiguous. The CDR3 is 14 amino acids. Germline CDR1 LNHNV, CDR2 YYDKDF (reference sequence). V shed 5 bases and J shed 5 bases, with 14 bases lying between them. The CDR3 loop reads CATSGSQDGDTQYF. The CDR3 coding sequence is TGTGCCACCAGCGGCTCCCAGGATGGAGATACGCAGTATTTT.

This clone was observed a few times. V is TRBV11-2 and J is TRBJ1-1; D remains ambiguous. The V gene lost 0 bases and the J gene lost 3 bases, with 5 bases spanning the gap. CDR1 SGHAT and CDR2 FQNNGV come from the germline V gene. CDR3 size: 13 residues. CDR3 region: CASSLEWDTEAFF. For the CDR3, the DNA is TGTGCCAGCAGCTTAGAGTGGGACACTGAAGCTTTCTTT.

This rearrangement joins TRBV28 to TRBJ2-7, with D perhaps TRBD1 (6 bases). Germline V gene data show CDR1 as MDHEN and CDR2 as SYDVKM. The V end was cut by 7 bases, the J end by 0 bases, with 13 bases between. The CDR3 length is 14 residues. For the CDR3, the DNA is TGTGCCAGCATTTCAGGACAGAGCTCCTACGAGCAGTACTTC. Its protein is CASISGQSSYEQYF.

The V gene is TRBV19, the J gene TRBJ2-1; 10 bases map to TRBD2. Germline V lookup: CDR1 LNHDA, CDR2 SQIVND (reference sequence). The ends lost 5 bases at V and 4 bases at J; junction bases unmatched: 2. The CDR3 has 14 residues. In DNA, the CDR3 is TGTGCCAGTAGTCGGACTAGCGGTTACAATGAGCAGTTCTTC. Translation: CASSRTSGYNEQFF. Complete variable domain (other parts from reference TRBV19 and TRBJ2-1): DGGITQSPKYLFRKEGQNVTLSCEQNLNHDAMYWYRQDPGQGLRLIYYSQIVNDFQKGDIAEGYSVSREKKESFPLTVTSAQKNPTAFYLCASSRTSGYNEQFFGPGTRLTVL.

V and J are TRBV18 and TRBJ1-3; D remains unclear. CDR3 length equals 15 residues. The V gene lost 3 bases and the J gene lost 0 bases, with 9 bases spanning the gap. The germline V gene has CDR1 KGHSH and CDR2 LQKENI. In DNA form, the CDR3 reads TGTGCCAGCTCACCGGGCAGGCCCTCTGGAAACACCATATATTTT. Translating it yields CASSPGRPSGNTIYF.